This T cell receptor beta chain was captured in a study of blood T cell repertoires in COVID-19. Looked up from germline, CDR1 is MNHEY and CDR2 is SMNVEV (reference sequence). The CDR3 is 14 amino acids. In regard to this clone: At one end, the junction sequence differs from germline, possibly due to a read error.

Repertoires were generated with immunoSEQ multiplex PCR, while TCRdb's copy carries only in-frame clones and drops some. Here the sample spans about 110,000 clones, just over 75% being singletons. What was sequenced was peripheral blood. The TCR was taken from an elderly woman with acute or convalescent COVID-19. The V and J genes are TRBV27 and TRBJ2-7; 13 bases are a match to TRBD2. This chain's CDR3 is CASSLRLAGGEEHF. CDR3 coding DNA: TGTGCCAGCAGTCTCCGACTAGCGGGGGGCGAGGAGCACTTC.